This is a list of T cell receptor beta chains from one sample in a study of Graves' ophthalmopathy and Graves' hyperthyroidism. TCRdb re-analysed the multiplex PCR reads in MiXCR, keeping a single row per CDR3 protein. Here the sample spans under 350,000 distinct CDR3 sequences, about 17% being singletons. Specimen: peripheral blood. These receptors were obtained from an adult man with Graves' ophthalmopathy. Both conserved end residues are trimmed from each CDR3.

CDR3aa: ASSLSFWGQGVVEQY; v_gene: TRBV12-3/TRBV12-4; j_gene: TRBJ2-7
CDR3aa: ASDWRGRAADTQY; v_gene: TRBV7-8; j_gene: TRBJ2-3
CDR3aa: ASSYRVGGTEQY; v_gene: TRBV6-5; j_gene: TRBJ2-7
CDR3aa: ASLQGHSSVGYT; v_gene: TRBV19; j_gene: TRBJ1-2
CDR3aa: ASRGLADTGELF; v_gene: TRBV19; j_gene: TRBJ2-2
CDR3aa: ASSRLSGRYEQY; v_gene: TRBV7-2; j_gene: TRBJ2-7
CDR3aa: ASRTGQGYYGYT; v_gene: TRBV6-1; j_gene: TRBJ1-2
CDR3aa: ASGRASANEQY; v_gene: TRBV3-1; j_gene: TRBJ2-7
CDR3aa: ASGQGTEQQNYGYT; v_gene: TRBV7-3; j_gene: TRBJ1-2
CDR3aa: ASSSLSGRREQY; v_gene: TRBV12-3/TRBV12-4; j_gene: TRBJ2-7
CDR3aa: ASSLDLGTGAKTQY; v_gene: TRBV11-2; j_gene: TRBJ2-5
CDR3aa: AWSGGAGEETQY; v_gene: TRBV30; j_gene: TRBJ2-5
CDR3aa: ASSFNSGGALETQY; v_gene: TRBV7-2; j_gene: TRBJ2-5
CDR3aa: ASSWPDRGRREQY; v_gene: TRBV4-1; j_gene: TRBJ2-7
CDR3aa: AISGTTGFGTQY; v_gene: TRBV10-3; j_gene: TRBJ2-5
CDR3aa: ASSQGVWAGRSNYGYT; v_gene: TRBV4-1; j_gene: TRBJ1-2
CDR3aa: ASSLAQQTQETQY; v_gene: TRBV5-1; j_gene: TRBJ2-5
CDR3aa: ASSYRDGANTEAF; v_gene: TRBV6-5; j_gene: TRBJ1-1
CDR3aa: ASSQSSGRVTQY; v_gene: TRBV6-5; j_gene: TRBJ2-5
CDR3aa: SVGAYQETQY; v_gene: TRBV29-1; j_gene: TRBJ2-5
CDR3aa: ASSQVGRDEQY; v_gene: TRBV4-2; j_gene: TRBJ2-7
CDR3aa: ASSKRRQGGQPQH; v_gene: TRBV19; j_gene: TRBJ1-5
CDR3aa: VSGRGTGELF; v_gene: TRBV6-1; j_gene: TRBJ2-2
CDR3aa: ASSLGQGGGETQY; v_gene: TRBV5-1; j_gene: TRBJ2-5
CDR3aa: ASSLKTEAF; v_gene: TRBV12-3/TRBV12-4; j_gene: TRBJ1-1
CDR3aa: ASSFSSGPQETQY; v_gene: TRBV12-3/TRBV12-4; j_gene: TRBJ2-5